Listed below are T cell receptor beta chains from one sample, sequenced in a study of cytomegalovirus exposure and HLA in healthy donors. The data were produced by immunoSEQ multiplex PCR, yet TCRdb's version contains in-frame clones alone and is incomplete. The sample shows approximately 220,000 clones, around 76% of them seen only once. The source material was PBMCs. Source of these receptors: a man aged 40-49 years in good health and CMV-seropositive. CDR3s include the opening cysteine and the closing phenylalanine or tryptophan. Each record gives: V gene, CDR3 length, J gene, CDR3 protein.

TRBV4-2	18	TRBJ2-3	CASSQRDRGQHYTDTQYF
TRBV9	12	TRBJ2-1	CASGAGLNEQFF
TRBV5-1	17	TRBJ2-5	CASSFGLAGGPGETQYF
TRBV5-6	14	TRBJ2-5	CASSFPDREETQYF
TRBV15	13	TRBJ1-5	CATSRGGYQPQHF
TRBV9	14	TRBJ1-2	CASSLTTGSYGYTF
TRBV19	16	TRBJ2-2	CASSILDRVNTGELFF
TRBV19	16	TRBJ1-1	CASREATWRNGTEAFF
TRBV19	17	TRBJ2-1	CASSIEFGGRARNEQFF
TRBV9	17	TRBJ2-2	CASSASGLAGVEGELFF